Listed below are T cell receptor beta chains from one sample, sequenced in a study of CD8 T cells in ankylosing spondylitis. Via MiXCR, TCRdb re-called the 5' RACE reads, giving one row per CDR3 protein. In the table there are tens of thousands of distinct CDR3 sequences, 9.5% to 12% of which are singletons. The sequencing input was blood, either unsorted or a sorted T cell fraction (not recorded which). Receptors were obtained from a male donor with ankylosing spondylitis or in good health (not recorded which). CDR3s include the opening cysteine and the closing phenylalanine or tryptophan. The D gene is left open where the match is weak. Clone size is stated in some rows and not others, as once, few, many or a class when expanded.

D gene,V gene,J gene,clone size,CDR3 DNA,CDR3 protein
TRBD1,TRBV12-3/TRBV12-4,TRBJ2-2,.,TGTGCCAGCAGTTTTGGGACAGGGGTCAGGGAGCTGTTTTTT,CASSFGTGVRELFF
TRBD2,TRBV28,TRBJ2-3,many,TGTGCCAGCAGTTTATCAGCGGGGTGGACAGATACGCAGTATTTT,CASSLSAGWTDTQYF
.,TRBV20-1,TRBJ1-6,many,TGCAGTGCTAGTCCGGGCCTAGGGTCACCCCTCCACTTT,CSASPGLGSPLHF
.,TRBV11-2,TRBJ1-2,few,TGTGCCAGCAGCTTAATGGCGGATTCGGGCTACACCTTC,CASSLMADSGYTF
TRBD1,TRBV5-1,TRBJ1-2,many,TGCGCCAGCAGCGGCGGGACAGCCTCTAACGGCTACACCTTC,CASSGGTASNGYTF
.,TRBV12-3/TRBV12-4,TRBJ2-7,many,TGTGCCAGCAGTTCCGGACTGGAATTCTACGAGCAGTACTTC,CASSSGLEFYEQYF
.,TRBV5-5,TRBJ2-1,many,TGTGCCAGCACCAGAGACAGGATCAATGAGCAGTTCTTC,CASTRDRINEQFF
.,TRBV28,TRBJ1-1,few,TGTGCCAGCAGTTTAAGGTCAGGGTTATCCACTGAAGCTTTCTTT,CASSLRSGLSTEAFF
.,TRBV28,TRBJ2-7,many,TGTGCCAGCAGTTTTGGCCAGGGGTATTACGAGCAGTACTTC,CASSFGQGYYEQYF
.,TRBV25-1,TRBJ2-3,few,TGTGCCAGCAGTGTTGTAAACACGCAGTATTTT,CASSVVNTQYF
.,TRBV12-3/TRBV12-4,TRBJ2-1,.,TGTGCCAGCAGTTTAGAGGGGATGGGCAATGAGCAGTTCTTC,CASSLEGMGNEQFF
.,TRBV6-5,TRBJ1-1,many,TGTGCCAGCAGTTACGTCGGTATCACTGAAGCTTTCTTT,CASSYVGITEAFF
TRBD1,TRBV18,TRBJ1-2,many,TGTGCCAGCTCACCTGGGACAGGGACCTACTATGGCTACACCTTC,CASSPGTGTYYGYTF
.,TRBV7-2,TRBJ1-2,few,TGTGCCAGCAGCTTAGGAAGGCAGCTTTATGGCTACACCTTC,CASSLGRQLYGYTF
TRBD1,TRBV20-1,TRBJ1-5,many,TGCAGTGCTAGACCAACTCCGACAGGGCCAGTAGGCAATCAGCCCCAGCATTTT,CSARPTPTGPVGNQPQHF
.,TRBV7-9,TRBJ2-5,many,TGTGCCAGCTGTGAACAGGGACATCAAGAGACCCAGTACTTC,CASCEQGHQETQYF
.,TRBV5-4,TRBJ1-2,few,TGTGCCAGCAGCTTGCCCGTTAACTATGGCTACACCTTC,CASSLPVNYGYTF
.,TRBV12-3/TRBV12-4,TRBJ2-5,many,TGTGCCAGCAGTTTAGCGGGCCTAGGGGGGAGAAAGAGGACCCAGTACTTC,CASSLAGLGGRKRTQYF
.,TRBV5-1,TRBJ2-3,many,TGCGCCAGCAGCCGGGAAGGGGTAGGGTCAGATACGCAGTATTTT,CASSREGVGSDTQYF
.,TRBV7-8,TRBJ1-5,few,TGTGCCAGCAGCTTACCACGGAGCAATCAGCCCCAGCATTTT,CASSLPRSNQPQHF